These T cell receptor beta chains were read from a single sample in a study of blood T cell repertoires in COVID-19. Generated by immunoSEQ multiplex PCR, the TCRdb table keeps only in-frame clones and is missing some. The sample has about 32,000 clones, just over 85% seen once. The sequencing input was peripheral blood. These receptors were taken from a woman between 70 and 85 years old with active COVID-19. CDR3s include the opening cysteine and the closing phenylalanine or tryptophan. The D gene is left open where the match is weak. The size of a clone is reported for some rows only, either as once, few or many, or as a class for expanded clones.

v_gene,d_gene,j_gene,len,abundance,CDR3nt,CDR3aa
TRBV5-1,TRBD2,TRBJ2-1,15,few,TGCGCCAGCAGCCAACTTAGCGGGGGGGCCTATGAGCAGTTCTTC,CASSQLSGGAYEQFF
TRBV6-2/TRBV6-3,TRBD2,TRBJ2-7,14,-,TGTGCCAGCAGTTACTCGGTAGCGGGGGGGGAGCAGTACTTC,CASSYSVAGGEQYF
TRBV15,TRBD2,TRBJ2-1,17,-,TGTGCCACCAGCAGAGGTCTACTAGCGGGGGGACCCAATGAGCAGTTCTTC,CATSRGLLAGGPNEQFF
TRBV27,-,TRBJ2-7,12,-,TGTGCCAGCCGGGACATAGGCCACGAGCAGTACTTC,CASRDIGHEQYF
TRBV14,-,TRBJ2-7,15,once,TGTGCCAGCAGCCTTCCGGGGGTGAGCTCCTACGAGCAGTACTTC,CASSLPGVSSYEQYF
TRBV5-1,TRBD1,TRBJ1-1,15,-,TGCGCCAGCAGCCCGACGACAGGGACGGATCTTGTTGCTTTCTTT,CASSPTTGTDLVAFF
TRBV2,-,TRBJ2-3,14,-,TGTGCCAGCAGTGAGTTTGAGGCCACAGATACGCAGTATTTT,CASSEFEATDTQYF
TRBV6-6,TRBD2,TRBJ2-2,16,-,TGTGCCAGCACCCTACCCGGCGGGGGGGCCCTCGGGGAGCTGTTTTTT,CASTLPGGGALGELFF
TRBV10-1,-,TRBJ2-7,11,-,TGCGCCAGCAGTCAGGGTTACGAGCAGTACTTC,CASSQGYEQYF
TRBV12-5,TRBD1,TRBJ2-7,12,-,TGTGCTAGTGCCTCGACAGGGAACGAGCAGTACTTC,CASASTGNEQYF
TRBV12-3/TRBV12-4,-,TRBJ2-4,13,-,TGTGCCAGCAGCGTATCGGGGGTGAACATTCAGTACTTC,CASSVSGVNIQYF
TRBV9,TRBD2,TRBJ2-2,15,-,TGTGCCAGCAGCGAGACTAGCGTGAACACCGGGGAGCTGTTTTTT,CASSETSVNTGELFF
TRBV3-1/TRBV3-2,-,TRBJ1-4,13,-,TGTGCCAGCTCCGAGCGGGGTGATGAAAAACTGTTTTTT,CASSERGDEKLFF
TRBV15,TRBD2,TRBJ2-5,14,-,TGTGCCGCTTCGTTAGCGGGGGGGCAAGAGACCCAGTACTTC,CAASLAGGQETQYF
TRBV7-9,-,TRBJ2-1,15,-,TGTGCCAGCAGCTTACTTCCGTCGGTTTACAATGAGCAGTTCTTC,CASSLLPSVYNEQFF
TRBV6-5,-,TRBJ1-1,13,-,TGTGCCAGCAGTTACACAGTAAACACTGAAGCTTTCTTT,CASSYTVNTEAFF
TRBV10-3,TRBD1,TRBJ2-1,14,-,TGTGCCATCAGACAAGCCGTACAGGGGAATGAGCAGTTCTTC,CAIRQAVQGNEQFF
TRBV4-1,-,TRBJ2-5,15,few,TGCGCCAGCAGCCAAGTGGCGGGCCCGCAAGAGACCCAGTACTTC,CASSQVAGPQETQYF
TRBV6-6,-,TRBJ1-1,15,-,TGTGCCAGCAGTTACTCGAGGGGGGGCGACACTGAAGCTTTCTTT,CASSYSRGGDTEAFF
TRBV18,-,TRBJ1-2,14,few,TGTGCCAGCTCACCTCTCGACAGTAACTATGGCTACACCTTC,CASSPLDSNYGYTF
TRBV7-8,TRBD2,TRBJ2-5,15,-,TGTGCCAGCAGCCTCCGGGAGGGGAACCAAGAGACCCAGTACTTC,CASSLREGNQETQYF
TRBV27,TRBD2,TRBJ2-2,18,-,TGTGCCAGCAGCTTTACCCCCACTAGCGGGGTGAACACCGGGGAGCTGTTTTTT,CASSFTPTSGVNTGELFF
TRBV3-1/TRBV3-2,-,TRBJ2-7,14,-,TGTGCCAGCAGCCAAGACACAGGGACCTACGAGCAGTACTTC,CASSQDTGTYEQYF
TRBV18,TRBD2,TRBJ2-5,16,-,TGTGCCAGCTCACCAGGACTAGCGGGGGGGCCGGAGACCCAGTACTTC,CASSPGLAGGPETQYF